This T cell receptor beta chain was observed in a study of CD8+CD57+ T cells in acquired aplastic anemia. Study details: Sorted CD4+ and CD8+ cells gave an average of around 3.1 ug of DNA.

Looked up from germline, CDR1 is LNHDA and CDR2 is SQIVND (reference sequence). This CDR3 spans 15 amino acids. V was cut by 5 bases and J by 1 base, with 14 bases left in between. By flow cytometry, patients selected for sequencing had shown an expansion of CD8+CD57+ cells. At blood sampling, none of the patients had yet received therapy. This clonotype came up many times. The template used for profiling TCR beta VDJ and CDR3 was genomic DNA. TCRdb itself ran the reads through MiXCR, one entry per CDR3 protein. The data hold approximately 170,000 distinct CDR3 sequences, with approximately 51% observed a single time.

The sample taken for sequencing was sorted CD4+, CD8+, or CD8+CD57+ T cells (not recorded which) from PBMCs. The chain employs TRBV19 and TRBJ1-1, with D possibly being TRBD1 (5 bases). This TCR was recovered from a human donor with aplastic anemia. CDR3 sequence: CASSVPGLGNTEAFF. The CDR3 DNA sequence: TGTGCCAGTAGTGTCCCGGGACTGGGGAACACTGAAGCTTTCTTT.